The clone carrying this T cell receptor beta chain was counted at least ten times. The antigen remains unidentified. This entry belongs to a study of molecular identifiers for immune sequencing clone quantification. TCRdb re-analysed the PCR reads in MiXCR, keeping a single row per CDR3 protein. This table holds approximately 37,000 distinct CDR3 sequences, roughly a fifth found once. Overall study results and limits: Clones with over 20 RNA copies captured over 98% of effector molecules but under 1% of naive ones.

The sequence derives from a human donor in good health. Some libraries in this study had Jurkat cell RNA spiked in. Sequencing was done on a sample of naive CD8+ T cells from blood, with Jurkat cell RNA spiked in. Subset noted: FACS-sorted CD8+CD4-CCR7+CD45RA+ naive T cells.

CDR3 coding DNA: TGTGCCAGCAGTGAAGTCCGATACCTAACCTACGAGCAGTACTTC. It encodes CASSEVRYLTYEQYF. This sequence joins TRBV6-1 and TRBJ2-7, with D unclear. There are 15 residues in the CDR3. CDR1 is MNHNS, CDR2 SASEGT, per germline. Trimming took off 1 base at V and 2 bases at J, with 12 bases between the two ends.